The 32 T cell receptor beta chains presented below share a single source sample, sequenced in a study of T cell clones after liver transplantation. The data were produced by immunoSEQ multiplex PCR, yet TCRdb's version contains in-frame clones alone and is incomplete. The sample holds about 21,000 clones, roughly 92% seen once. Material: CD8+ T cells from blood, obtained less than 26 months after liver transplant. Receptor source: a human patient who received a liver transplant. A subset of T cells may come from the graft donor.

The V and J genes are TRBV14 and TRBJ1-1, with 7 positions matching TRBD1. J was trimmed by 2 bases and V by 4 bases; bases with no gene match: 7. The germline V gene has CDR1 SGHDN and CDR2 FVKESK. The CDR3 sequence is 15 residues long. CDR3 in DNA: TGTGCCAGCAGCCGCCATACAGGGGCAAACACTGAAGCTTTCTTT. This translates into CASSRHTGANTEAFF.

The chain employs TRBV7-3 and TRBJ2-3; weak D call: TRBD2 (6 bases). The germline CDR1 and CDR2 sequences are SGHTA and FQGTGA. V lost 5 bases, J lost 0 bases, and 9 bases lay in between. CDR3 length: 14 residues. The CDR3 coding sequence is TGTGCCAGCAGCGTTAGCGGTAGCACAGATACGCAGTATTTT. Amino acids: CASSVSGSTDTQYF.

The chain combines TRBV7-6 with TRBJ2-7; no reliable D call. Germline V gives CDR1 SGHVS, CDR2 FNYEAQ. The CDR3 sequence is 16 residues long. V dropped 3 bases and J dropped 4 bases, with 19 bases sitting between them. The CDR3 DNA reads TGTGCCAGCAGCTTGAGTTCGGACCACCAACTATACGAGCAGTACTTC. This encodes CASSLSSDHQLYEQYF.

The CDR3 sequence: CSASAGGWEYF. CDR3 bases: TGCAGTGCTAGCGCCGGAGGATGGGAGTACTTC. V is TRBV20-1 and J is TRBJ2-7; tentatively, D is TRBD2 (5 bases). The CDR3 consists of 11 residues. Germline CDR1 reads DFQATT; CDR2 reads SNEGSKA (reference sequence). Trimming removed 3 bases at V and 11 bases at J, with 14 bases between.

CDR3 amino acids: CASSYLAGHQPQHF. As DNA, the CDR3 is TGTGCCAGCAGTTACTTGGCAGGGCATCAGCCCCAGCATTTT. The chain links TRBV6-5 to TRBJ1-5, with a tentative D call TRBD1 (5 bases). V lost 1 base and J lost 5, with 9 bases in between. Germline CDR1 is MNHEY and CDR2 is SVGAGI. This CDR3 contains 14 residues.

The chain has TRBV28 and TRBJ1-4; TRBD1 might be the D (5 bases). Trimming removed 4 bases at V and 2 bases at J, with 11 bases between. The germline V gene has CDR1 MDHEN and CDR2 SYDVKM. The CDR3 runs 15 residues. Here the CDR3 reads CASSSGTTTNEKLFF. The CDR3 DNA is TGTGCCAGCAGTTCAGGGACCACGACTAATGAAAAACTGTTTTTT.

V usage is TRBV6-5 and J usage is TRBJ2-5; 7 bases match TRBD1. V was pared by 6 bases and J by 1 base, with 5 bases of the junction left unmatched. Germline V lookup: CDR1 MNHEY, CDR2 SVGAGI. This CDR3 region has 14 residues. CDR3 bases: TGTGCCAGCAGAACCACAGGGGCCCAAGAGACCCAGTACTTC. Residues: CASRTTGAQETQYF.

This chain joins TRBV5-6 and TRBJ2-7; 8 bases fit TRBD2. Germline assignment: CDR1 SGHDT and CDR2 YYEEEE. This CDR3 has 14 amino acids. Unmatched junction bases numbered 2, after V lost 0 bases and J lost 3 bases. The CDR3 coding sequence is TGTGCCAGCAGCTTGGCCGGGACTAGCTACGAGCAGTACTTC. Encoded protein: CASSLAGTSYEQYF.

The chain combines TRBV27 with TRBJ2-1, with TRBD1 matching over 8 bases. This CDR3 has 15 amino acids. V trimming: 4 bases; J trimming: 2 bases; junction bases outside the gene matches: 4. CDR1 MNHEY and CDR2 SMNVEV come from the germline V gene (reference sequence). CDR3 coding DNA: TGTGCCAGCAGTTCGACAGGGGACCCCTACAATGAGCAGTTCTTC. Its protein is CASSSTGDPYNEQFF.

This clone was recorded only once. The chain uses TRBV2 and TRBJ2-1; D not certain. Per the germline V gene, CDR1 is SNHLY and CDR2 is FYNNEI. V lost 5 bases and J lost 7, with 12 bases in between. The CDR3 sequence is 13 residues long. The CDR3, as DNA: TGTGCCAGCAGTTGGAGAGGAGTGAATGAGCAGTTCTTC. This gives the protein CASSWRGVNEQFF.

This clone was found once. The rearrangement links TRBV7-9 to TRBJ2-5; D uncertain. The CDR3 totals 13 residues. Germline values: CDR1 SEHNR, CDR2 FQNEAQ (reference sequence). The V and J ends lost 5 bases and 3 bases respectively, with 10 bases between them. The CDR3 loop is CASSPAGEETQYF. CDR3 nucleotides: TGTGCCAGCAGCCCTGCCGGTGAAGAGACCCAGTACTTC. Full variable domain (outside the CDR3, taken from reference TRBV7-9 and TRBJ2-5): DTGVSQNPRHKITKRGQNVTFRCDPISEHNRLYWYRQTLGQGPEFLTYFQNEAQLEKSRLLSDRFSAERPKGSFSTLEIQRTEQGDSAMYLCASSPAGEETQYFGPGTRLLVL.

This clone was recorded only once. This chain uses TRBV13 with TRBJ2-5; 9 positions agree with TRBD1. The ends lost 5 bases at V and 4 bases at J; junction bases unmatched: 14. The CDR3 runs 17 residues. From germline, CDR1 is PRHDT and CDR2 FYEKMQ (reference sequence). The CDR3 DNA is TGTGCCAGCAGCCCGGCCAGGGGGGACAGGGAGGCAGAGACCCAGTACTTC. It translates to CASSPARGDREAETQYF.

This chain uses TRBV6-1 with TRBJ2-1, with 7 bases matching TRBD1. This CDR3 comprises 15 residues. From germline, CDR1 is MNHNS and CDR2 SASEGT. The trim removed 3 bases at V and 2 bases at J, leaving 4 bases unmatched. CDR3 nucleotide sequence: TGTGCCAGCAGTGAGCGGCAGGGGGCCTACAATGAGCAGTTCTTC. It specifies CASSERQGAYNEQFF.

CDR3 sequence: CASSEIGGGEKLFF. As DNA, the CDR3 is TGCGCCAGCAGTGAGATAGGCGGGGGTGAAAAACTGTTTTTT. The chain combines TRBV10-2 with TRBJ1-4; D perhaps matches TRBD1 (5 bases). The CDR3 totals 14 residues. Trimming shortened V by 2 bases and J by 7 bases, and 11 bases separated the two germline ends. In germline, CDR1 is WSHSY, CDR2 SAAADI.

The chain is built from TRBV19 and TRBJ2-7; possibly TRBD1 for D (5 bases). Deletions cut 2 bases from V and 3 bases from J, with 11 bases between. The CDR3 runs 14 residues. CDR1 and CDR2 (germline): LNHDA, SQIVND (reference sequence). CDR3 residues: CASSITTAGYEQYF. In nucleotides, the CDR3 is TGTGCCAGTAGTATAACGACAGCTGGCTACGAGCAGTACTTC.

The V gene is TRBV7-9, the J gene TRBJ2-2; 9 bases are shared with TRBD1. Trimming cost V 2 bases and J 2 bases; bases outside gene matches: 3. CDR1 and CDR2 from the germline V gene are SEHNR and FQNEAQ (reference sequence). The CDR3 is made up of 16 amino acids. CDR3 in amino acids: CASSLFTGGNTGELFF. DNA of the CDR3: TGTGCCAGCAGCTTATTTACAGGGGGCAACACCGGGGAGCTGTTTTTT. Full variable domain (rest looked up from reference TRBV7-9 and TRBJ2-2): DTGVSQNPRHKITKRGQNVTFRCDPISEHNRLYWYRQTLGQGPEFLTYFQNEAQLEKSRLLSDRFSAERPKGSFSTLEIQRTEQGDSAMYLCASSLFTGGNTGELFFGEGSRLTVL.

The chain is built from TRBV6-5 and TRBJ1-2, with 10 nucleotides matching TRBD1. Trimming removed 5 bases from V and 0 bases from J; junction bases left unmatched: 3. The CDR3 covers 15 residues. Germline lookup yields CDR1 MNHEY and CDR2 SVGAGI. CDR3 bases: TGTGCCAGCAGTCCCGGGACAGGGGCTAACTATGGCTACACCTTC. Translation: CASSPGTGANYGYTF.

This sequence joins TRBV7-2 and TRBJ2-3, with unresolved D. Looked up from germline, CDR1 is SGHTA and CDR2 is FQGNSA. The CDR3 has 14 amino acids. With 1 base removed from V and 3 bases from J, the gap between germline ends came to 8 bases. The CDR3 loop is CASSLEWSTDTQYF. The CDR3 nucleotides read TGTGCCAGCAGCTTAGAGTGGTCGACAGATACGCAGTATTTT.

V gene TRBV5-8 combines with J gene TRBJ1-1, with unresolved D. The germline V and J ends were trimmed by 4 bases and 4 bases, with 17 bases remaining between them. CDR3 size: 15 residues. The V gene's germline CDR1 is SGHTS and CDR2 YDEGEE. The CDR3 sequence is CASSLGWARVTEAFF. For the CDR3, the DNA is TGTGCCAGCAGCCTGGGGTGGGCAAGGGTCACTGAAGCTTTCTTT.

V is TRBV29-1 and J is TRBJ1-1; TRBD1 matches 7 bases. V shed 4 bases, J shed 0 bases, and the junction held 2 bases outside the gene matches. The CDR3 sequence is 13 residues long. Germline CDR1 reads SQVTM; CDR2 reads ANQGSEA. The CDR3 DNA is TGCAGCGTTGGGGACAGCCTGAACACTGAAGCTTTCTTT. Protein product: CSVGDSLNTEAFF. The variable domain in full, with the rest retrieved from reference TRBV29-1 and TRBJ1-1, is SAVISQKPSRDICQRGTSLTIQCQVDSQVTMMFWYRQQPGQSLTLIATANQGSEATYESGFVIDKFPISRPNLTFSTLTVSNMSPEDSSIYLCSVGDSLNTEAFFGQGTRLTVV.

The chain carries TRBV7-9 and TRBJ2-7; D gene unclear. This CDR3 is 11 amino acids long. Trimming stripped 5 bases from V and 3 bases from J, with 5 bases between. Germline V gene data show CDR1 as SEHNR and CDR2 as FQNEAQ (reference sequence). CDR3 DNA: TGTGCCAGCAGCGCTTACTACGAGCAGTACTTC. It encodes CASSAYYEQYF.

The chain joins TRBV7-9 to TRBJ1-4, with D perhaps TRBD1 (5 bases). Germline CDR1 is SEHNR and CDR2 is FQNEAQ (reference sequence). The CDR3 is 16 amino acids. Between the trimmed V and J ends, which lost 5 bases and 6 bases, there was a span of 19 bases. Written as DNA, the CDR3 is TGTGCCAGCAGCCGTTTACCAGGGCGAGAAGATGAAAAACTGTTTTTT. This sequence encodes CASSRLPGREDEKLFF. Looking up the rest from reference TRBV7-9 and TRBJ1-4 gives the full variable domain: DTGVSQNPRHKITKRGQNVTFRCDPISEHNRLYWYRQTLGQGPEFLTYFQNEAQLEKSRLLSDRFSAERPKGSFSTLEIQRTEQGDSAMYLCASSRLPGREDEKLFFGSGTQLSVL.

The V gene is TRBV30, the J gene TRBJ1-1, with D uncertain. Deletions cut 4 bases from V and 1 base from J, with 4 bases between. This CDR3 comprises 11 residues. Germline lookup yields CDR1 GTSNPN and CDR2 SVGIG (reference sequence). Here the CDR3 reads CAWTRNTEAFF. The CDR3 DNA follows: TGTGCCTGGACGAGGAACACTGAAGCTTTCTTT.

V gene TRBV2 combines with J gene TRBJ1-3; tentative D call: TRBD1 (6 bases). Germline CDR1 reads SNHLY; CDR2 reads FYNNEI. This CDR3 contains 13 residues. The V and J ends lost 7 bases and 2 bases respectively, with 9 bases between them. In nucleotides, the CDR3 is TGTGCCAGCATTTGGGGGCCTGGAAACACCATATATTTT. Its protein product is CASIWGPGNTIYF.

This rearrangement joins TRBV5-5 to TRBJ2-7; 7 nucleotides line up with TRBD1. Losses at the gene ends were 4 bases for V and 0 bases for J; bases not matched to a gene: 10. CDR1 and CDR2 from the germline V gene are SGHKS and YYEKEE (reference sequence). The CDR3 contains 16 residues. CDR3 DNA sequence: TGTGCCAGCAGCCGTACCGGGACAGAGGCCTCCTACGAGCAGTACTTC. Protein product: CASSRTGTEASYEQYF.

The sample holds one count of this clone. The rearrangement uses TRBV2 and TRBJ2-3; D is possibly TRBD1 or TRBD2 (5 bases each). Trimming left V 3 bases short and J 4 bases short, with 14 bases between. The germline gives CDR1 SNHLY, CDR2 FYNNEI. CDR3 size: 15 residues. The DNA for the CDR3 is TGTGCCAGCAGTGATCTGGGGGTCGGTGCAGATACGCAGTATTTT. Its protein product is CASSDLGVGADTQYF. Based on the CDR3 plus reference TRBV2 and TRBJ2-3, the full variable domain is EPEVTQTPSHQVTQMGQEVILRCVPISNHLYFYWYRQILGQKVEFLVSFYNNEISEKSEIFDDQFSVERPDGSNFTLKIRSTKLEDSAMYFCASSDLGVGADTQYFGPGTRLTVL.

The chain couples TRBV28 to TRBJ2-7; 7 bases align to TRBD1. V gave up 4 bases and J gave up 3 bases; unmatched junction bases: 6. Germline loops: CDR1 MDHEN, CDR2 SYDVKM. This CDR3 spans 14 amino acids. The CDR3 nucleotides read TGTGCCAGCAGTTCTCCGGGACAGTACTACGAGCAGTACTTC. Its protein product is CASSSPGQYYEQYF.

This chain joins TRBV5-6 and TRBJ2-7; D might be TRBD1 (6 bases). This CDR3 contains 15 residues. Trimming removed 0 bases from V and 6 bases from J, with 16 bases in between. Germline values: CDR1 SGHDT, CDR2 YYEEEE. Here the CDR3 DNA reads TGTGCCAGCAGCTTGGGGGGGCTAGCAACCCTCGAGCAGTACTTC. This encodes CASSLGGLATLEQYF.

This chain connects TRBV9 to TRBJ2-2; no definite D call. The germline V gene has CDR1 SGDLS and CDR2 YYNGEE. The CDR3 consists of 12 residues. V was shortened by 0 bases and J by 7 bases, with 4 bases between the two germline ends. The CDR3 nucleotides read TGTGCCAGCAGCGTAGGCGACGGGGAGCTGTTTTTT. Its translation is CASSVGDGELFF.

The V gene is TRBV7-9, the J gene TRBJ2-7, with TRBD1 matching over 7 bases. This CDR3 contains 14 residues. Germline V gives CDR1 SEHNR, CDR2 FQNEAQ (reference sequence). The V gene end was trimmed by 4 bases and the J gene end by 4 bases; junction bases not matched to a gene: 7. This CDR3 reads CASSSTGAYYEQYF. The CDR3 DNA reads TGTGCCAGCAGCTCTACAGGGGCCTATTACGAGCAGTACTTC.

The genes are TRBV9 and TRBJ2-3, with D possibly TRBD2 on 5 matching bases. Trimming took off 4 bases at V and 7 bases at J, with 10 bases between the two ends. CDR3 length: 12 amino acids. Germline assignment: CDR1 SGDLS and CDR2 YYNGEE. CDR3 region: CASSPEANTQYF. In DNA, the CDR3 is TGTGCCAGCAGCCCGGAGGCTAATACGCAGTATTTT. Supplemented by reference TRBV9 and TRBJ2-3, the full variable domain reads DSGVTQTPKHLITATGQRVTLRCSPRSGDLSVYWYQQSLDQGLQFLIQYYNGEERAKGNILERFSAQQFPDLHSELNLSSLELGDSALYFCASSPEANTQYFGPGTRLTVL.

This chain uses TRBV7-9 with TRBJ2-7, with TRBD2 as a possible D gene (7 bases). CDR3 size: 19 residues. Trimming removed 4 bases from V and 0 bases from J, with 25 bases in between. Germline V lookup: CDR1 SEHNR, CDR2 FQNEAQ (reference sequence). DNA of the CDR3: TGTGCCAGCAGCTCGACGGGGGCGGGAGTTTCCACAGACTCCTACGAGCAGTACTTC. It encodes CASSSTGAGVSTDSYEQYF. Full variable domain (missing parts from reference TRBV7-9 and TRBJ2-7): DTGVSQNPRHKITKRGQNVTFRCDPISEHNRLYWYRQTLGQGPEFLTYFQNEAQLEKSRLLSDRFSAERPKGSFSTLEIQRTEQGDSAMYLCASSSTGAGVSTDSYEQYFGPGTRLTVT.